The next 2 T cell receptor beta chains were all read from a single sample in a study of glioma-infiltrating T cells after dendritic cell vaccination. The time point denotes: after dendritic cell vaccination, including at tumor progression/relapse. Assay used: immunoSEQ multiplex PCR; TCRdb lists only in-frame clones, some missing. The profile shows tens of thousands of clones, about nine tenths of them singletons. Specimen: blood, collected after dendritic cell vaccination. Source of these receptors: a human donor with glioblastoma.

V and J are TRBV6-5 and TRBJ2-1; D call uncertain. Trimming removed 2 bases from V and 14 bases from J, with 10 bases in between. The germline gives CDR1 MNHEY, CDR2 SVGAGI. This CDR3 comprises 11 residues. The CDR3 coding sequence is TGTGCCAGCAGTTACCGGCGAGAGGAGTTCTTC. It translates to CASSYRREEFF.

The chain recombines TRBV10-3 with TRBJ2-1; D not certain. The germline V gene has CDR1 ENHRY and CDR2 SYGVKD. The V end lost 3 bases, the J end lost 11 bases, and 8 bases lay between the germline ends. There are 11 residues in the CDR3. Here the CDR3 DNA reads TGTGCCATCAGTGATCGGAGCCAGCAGTTCTTC. Protein sequence: CAISDRSQQFF.